The 23 T cell receptor beta chains below all came from one sample that was sequenced in a study of prognosis after radiotherapy for stage I lung cancer. Two-round multiplex PCR, the amplification method, yielded TCR beta CDR3 from genomic DNA. During first-round PCR, primers specific to each TRBV and TRBJ gene were used. One entry per CDR3 protein results from TCRdb running MiXCR on the multiplex PCR reads. The sample has approximately 13,000 distinct CDR3 sequences; roughly 50% are singletons. Sequenced material: PBMCs, taken before or after stereotactic body radiation therapy (not recorded which). The receptors were sampled from a donor over 45 with non-small cell lung cancer.

The table lists this clonotype with many counts. CDR3 nucleotide sequence: TGTGCCACCACGGGACTAGTCAACAATGAGCAGTTCTTC. Its protein product is CATTGLVNNEQFF. This sequence joins TRBV2 and TRBJ2-1; 8 bases are shared with TRBD2. The trim removed 10 bases at V and 5 bases at J, leaving 7 bases unmatched. This CDR3 has 13 residues. Germline CDR1 SNHLY, CDR2 FYNNEI.

Worth noting for this clonotype: This may be a read error: a much more frequent sequence differs by one nucleotide. The V and J genes are TRBV5-5 and TRBJ2-7, with D maybe TRBD1 (6 bases). The germline CDR1 and CDR2 sequences are SGHKS and YYEKEE (reference sequence). The CDR3 spans 15 residues. The chain's CDR3 is CAISYKQGDAYEQYF. The CDR3 DNA reads as TGTGCCATCAGCTACAAACAGGGAGACGCCTACGAGCAGTACTTC.

This clonotype was counted at least ten times. The rearrangement links TRBV18 to TRBJ2-2; maybe TRBD2 (6 bases). Germline V gene sequence: CDR1 KGHSH, CDR2 LQKENI. The V end was cut by 2 bases, the J end by 1 base, with 8 bases between. The length of the CDR3 is 15 residues. The CDR3 DNA sequence: TGTGCCAGCTCACCAATTAGCGGGAACACCGGGGAGCTGTTTTTT. It codes for CASSPISGNTGELFF.

This clonotype showed up many times. The chain couples TRBV7-3 to TRBJ1-1, with D possibly matching TRBD1 (5 bases). The germline V gene encodes CDR1 SGHTA and CDR2 FQGTGA. The CDR3 has 13 residues. V gave up 4 bases and J gave up 2 bases, with 8 bases separating them. CDR3 nucleotides: TGTGCCAGCAGCTGGACAACTAACACTGAAGCTTTCTTT. It codes for CASSWTTNTEAFF.

A remark on this clonotype: The conserved closing phenylalanine or tryptophan is absent in this CDR3, likely reflecting a read error. The genes are TRBV2 and TRBJ1-2, with D unclear. Trimming shortened V by 3 bases and J by 2 bases, and 10 bases separated the two germline ends. The germline gives CDR1 SNHLY, CDR2 FYNNEI. The CDR3 extends over 14 amino acids. This CDR3 reads CASSDWQFNYGYTL. DNA for the CDR3: TGTGCCAGCAGTGATTGGCAGTTCAACTATGGCTACACCCTC.

The chain carries TRBV7-2 and TRBJ2-5; no clear D gene. CDR1 is SGHTA, CDR2 FQGNSA, per germline. CDR3 length: 16 residues. Trimming removed 7 bases from V and 4 bases from J, with 22 bases in between. Written as DNA, the CDR3 is TGTGCCAGCAACCTTTCGGTGGGAACTGGGATAGAGACCCAGTACTTC. Residues: CASNLSVGTGIETQYF.

This chain connects TRBV5-6 to TRBJ2-1, with 12 bases fitting TRBD2. J gave up 0 bases and V 4 bases, and 11 bases lay outside the gene matches. The CDR3 is 19 amino acids. CDR1 and CDR2 (germline): SGHDT, YYEEEE. The CDR3 coding sequence is TGTGCCAGCAGCCGATTCGGGACTAGCGGGTTGAGCTCCTACAATGAGCAGTTCTTC. Protein product: CASSRFGTSGLSSYNEQFF.

The CDR3 spells CASSPARYGSDGYTF. In DNA form, the CDR3 reads TGTGCCAGCAGTCCGGCCCGGTACGGGTCTGACGGCTACACCTTC. V and J are TRBV12-3 or TRBV12-4 and TRBJ1-2; D is uncertain. The CDR3 length is 15 residues. V lost 5 bases, J lost 8 bases, and 21 bases lay in between.

With regard to this clonotype: A far larger clone is off by one base, so a read error is likely. This chain links TRBV6-4 with TRBJ2-2; 9 bases map to TRBD2. The J segment lost 9 bases and the V segment lost 5 bases, leaving 7 bases of the junction unmatched. Germline-derived CDR1 and CDR2 are MRHNA and SNTAGT. CDR3 length: 14 residues. CDR3 amino acids: CASSSLAGTRELFF. For the CDR3, the DNA is TGTGCCAGCAGTTCCCTAGCGGGAACCCGGGAGCTGTTTTTT.

This clonotype showed up many times. This may come from a read error, since a much larger clone is one base off. This likely comes from a read error, as the CDR3 has no conserved phenylalanine or tryptophan at its end. The rearrangement joins TRBV30 to TRBJ1-2, with 9 bases aligning to TRBD1. The CDR3 is 17 amino acids. Germline lookup yields CDR1 GTSNPN and CDR2 SVGIG (reference sequence). With V trimmed by 0 bases and J by 3 bases, 11 bases remained unmatched. In DNA form, the CDR3 reads TGTGCCTGGAGTGTTAAACCGGGACAGGGCTTCTACTATGGCTACACCCTC. Residues: CAWSVKPGQGFYYGYTL.

By its share, this clonotype is medium-sized. This chain links TRBV19 with TRBJ2-2; 9 bases agree with TRBD1. V shed 1 base and J 3 bases; nucleotides not matched to a gene: 9. Germline V lookup: CDR1 LNHDA, CDR2 SQIVND (reference sequence). The CDR3 extends over 18 amino acids. DNA for the CDR3: TGTGCCAGTAGTATAGGATCACAGGGGGCGCTTGACACCGGGGAGCTGTTTTTT. It encodes CASSIGSQGALDTGELFF.

To note about this clonotype: Given a much more abundant clone one base away, this may be a read error. J is TRBJ2-5 and V is TRBV6-2 or TRBV6-3; perhaps TRBD1 as D (7 bases). CDR3 length: 16 residues. Germline assignment: CDR1 MNHEY and CDR2 SVGEGT. The CDR3 nucleotides read TGTGCCAGCAGTTCGAGTCCGGGGCAGGGGGGCGAGACCAAGTACTTC. As protein: CASSSSPGQGGETKYF.

This clonotype was seen at least ten times. This chain connects TRBV3-1 to TRBJ2-1; 10 bases align to TRBD2. The CDR3 has 17 amino acids. CDR1 and CDR2 (germline): LGHDT, YNNKEL (reference sequence). The V segment lost 1 base and the J segment 5 bases; nucleotides outside the gene matches: 8. The CDR3 sequence is CASSQGSSGRGHNEQFF. The CDR3 nucleotides are TGTGCCAGCAGCCAAGGCTCGAGCGGGAGGGGCCACAATGAGCAGTTCTTC.

The chain combines TRBV4-1 with TRBJ1-1; a weak D match, TRBD1 (5 bases). Trimming left V 5 bases short and J 1 base short, with 11 bases between. Germline-derived CDR1 and CDR2 are MGHRA and YSYEKL. CDR3 length: 14 amino acids. For the CDR3, the DNA is TGCGCCAGCAGCTCACACAGGAAGAACACTGAAGCTTTCTTT. Translation: CASSSHRKNTEAFF.

This clonotype has ten or more counts. In DNA form, the CDR3 reads TGTGCCAGCAGCCCCTCCCGGGACGGCTCCTACGAGCAGTACTTC. Its protein is CASSPSRDGSYEQYF. The chain couples TRBV11-2 to TRBJ2-7; D possibly matches TRBD1 or TRBD2 (5 bases each). This CDR3 is 15 amino acids long. V lost 5 bases and J 0 bases, leaving 14 bases between the germline ends. Looked up from germline, CDR1 is SGHAT and CDR2 is FQNNGV.

As regards this clonotype: A read error likely explains this, since a far larger clone differs by one base. This rearrangement joins TRBV6-5 to TRBJ2-1; D is uncertain. V was pared by 4 bases and J by 7 bases, with 5 bases between. The length of the CDR3 is 11 residues. Germline V gene data show CDR1 as MNHEY and CDR2 as SVGAGI. CDR3 in DNA: TGTGCCAGCAGTTTCGGTAATGAGCAGTTCTTC. Translating gives CASSFGNEQFF.

V gene TRBV10-3 combines with J gene TRBJ2-3; the D is unclear. Trimming shortened V by 4 bases and J by 6 bases, and 14 bases separated the two germline ends. The CDR3 covers 14 residues. From germline, CDR1 is ENHRY and CDR2 SYGVKD. The CDR3 sequence is CAISAGMAEDTQYF. The CDR3 DNA reads as TGTGCCATCAGTGCAGGAATGGCTGAGGATACGCAGTATTTT.

The chain has TRBV12-3 or TRBV12-4 and TRBJ2-1; 15 positions agree with TRBD2. Trimming removed 4 bases from V and 8 bases from J; junction bases left unmatched: 3. This CDR3 is built from 15 residues. CDR3 region: CASSYRTSGGDEQFF. CDR3 in DNA: TGTGCCAGCAGTTACCGGACTAGCGGGGGGGATGAGCAGTTCTTC.

This clonotype was picked up many times. V and J are TRBV12-3 or TRBV12-4 and TRBJ2-2; no clear D. Trimming shortened V by 8 bases and J by 0 bases, and 16 bases separated the two germline ends. This CDR3 comprises 16 residues. CDR3 loop: CASRRMGLANTGELFF. Written as DNA, the CDR3 is TGTGCCAGCCGTAGGATGGGCTTAGCGAACACCGGGGAGCTGTTTTTT.

This clonotype appeared once. This chain links TRBV6-8 with TRBJ1-2; 7 nucleotides match TRBD1. Germline CDR1 reads MNHGY; CDR2 reads SAAAGT. The CDR3 spans 16 residues. With 2 bases clipped from V and 8 bases from J, the junction kept 14 bases outside the gene matches. The CDR3 is CASSYRAVTGYYGYTF. The DNA of the CDR3 is TGTGCCAGCAGTTACAGGGCCGTGACAGGGTATTACGGCTACACCTTC.

This clonotype has at least ten counts. CDR3 in amino acids: CSAYSPGQGYEQYF. The CDR3 DNA is TGCAGTGCTTATTCTCCGGGCCAAGGCTACGAGCAGTACTTC. The V gene is TRBV20-1, the J gene TRBJ2-7; D gene unclear. Trimming took off 5 bases at V and 3 bases at J, with 17 bases between the two ends. Looked up from germline, CDR1 is DFQATT and CDR2 is SNEGSKA (reference sequence). The CDR3 runs to 14 residues.

This clonotype ranks as medium-sized. The chain has TRBV27 and TRBJ1-5; 9 bases line up with TRBD1. V lost 4 bases and J lost 1; bases outside the gene matches: 11. Looked up from germline, CDR1 is MNHEY and CDR2 is SMNVEV (reference sequence). The CDR3 has 18 amino acids. CDR3: CASSSRNRGLSSNQPQHF. The CDR3, as DNA: TGTGCCAGCAGTTCTCGGAACAGGGGGCTCTCGAGCAATCAGCCCCAGCATTTT.

On this clonotype: With only one base between it and a far larger clone, this is likely a read error. The V and J genes are TRBV6-2 or TRBV6-3 and TRBJ2-2, with 11 bases identical to TRBD2. Germline CDR1 MNHEY, CDR2 SVGEGT. The CDR3 is 16 amino acids. V shed 6 bases and J 5 bases; nucleotides not matched to a gene: 8. DNA for the CDR3: TGTGCCAGCAGACTCGCTAGCGGGAGGTGGACCGGGGAGCTGTTTTTT. Translation gives CASRLASGRWTGELFF.